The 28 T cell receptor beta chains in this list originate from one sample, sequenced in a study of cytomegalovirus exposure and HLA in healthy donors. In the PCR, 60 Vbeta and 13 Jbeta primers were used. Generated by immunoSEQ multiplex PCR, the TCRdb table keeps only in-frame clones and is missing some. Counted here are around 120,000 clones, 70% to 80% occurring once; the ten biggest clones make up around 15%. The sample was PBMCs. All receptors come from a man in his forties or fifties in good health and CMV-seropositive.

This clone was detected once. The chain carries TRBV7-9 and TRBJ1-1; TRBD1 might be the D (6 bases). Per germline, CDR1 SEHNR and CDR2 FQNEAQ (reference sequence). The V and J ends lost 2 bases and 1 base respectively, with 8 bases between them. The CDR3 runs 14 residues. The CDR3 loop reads CASSLQGQNTEAFF. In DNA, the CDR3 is TGTGCCAGCAGCTTACAGGGACAGAACACTGAAGCTTTCTTT.

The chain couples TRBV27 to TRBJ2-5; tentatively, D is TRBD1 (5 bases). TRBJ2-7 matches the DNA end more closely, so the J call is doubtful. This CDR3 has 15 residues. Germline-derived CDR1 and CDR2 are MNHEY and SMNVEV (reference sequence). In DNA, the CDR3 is TGTGCCAGCAGTTTGACAGCACGTCTCTTGGCCGAGCAGTACTTC. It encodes CASSLTARLLAEQYF.

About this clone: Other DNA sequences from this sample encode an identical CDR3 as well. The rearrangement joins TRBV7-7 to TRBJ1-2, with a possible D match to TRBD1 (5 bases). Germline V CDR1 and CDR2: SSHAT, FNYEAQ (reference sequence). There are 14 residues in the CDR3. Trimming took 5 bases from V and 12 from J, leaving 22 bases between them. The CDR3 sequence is CASSGVSEDEGDTF. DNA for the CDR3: TGTGCCAGCAGCGGCGTAAGCGAAGACGAAGGGGACACCTTC.

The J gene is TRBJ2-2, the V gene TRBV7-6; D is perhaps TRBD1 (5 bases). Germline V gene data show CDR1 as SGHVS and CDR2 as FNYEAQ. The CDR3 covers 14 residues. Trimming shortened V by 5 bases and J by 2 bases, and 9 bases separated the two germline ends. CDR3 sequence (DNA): TGTGCCAGCAGCCTCCAGGGAAACACCGGGGAGCTGTTTTTT. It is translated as CASSLQGNTGELFF.

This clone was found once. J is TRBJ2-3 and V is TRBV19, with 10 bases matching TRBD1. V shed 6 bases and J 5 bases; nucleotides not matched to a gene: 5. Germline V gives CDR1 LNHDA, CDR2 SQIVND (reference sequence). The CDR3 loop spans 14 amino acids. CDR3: CASRDRGGRDTQYF. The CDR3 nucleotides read TGTGCCAGTAGGGACAGGGGGGGCCGAGATACGCAGTATTTT.

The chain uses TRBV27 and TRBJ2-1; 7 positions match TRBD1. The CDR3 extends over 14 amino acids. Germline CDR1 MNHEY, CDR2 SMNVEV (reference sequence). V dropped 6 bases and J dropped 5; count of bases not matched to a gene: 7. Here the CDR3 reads CASSPFGTDNEQFF. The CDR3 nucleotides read TGTGCCAGCAGCCCCTTCGGGACAGACAATGAGCAGTTCTTC.

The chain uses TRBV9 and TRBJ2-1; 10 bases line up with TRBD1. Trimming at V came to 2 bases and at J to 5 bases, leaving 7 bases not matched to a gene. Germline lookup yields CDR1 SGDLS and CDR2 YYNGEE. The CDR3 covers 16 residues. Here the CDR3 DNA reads TGTGCCAGCAGCGTTGCTACCGGGACAGGGGACAATGAGCAGTTCTTC. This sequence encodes CASSVATGTGDNEQFF.

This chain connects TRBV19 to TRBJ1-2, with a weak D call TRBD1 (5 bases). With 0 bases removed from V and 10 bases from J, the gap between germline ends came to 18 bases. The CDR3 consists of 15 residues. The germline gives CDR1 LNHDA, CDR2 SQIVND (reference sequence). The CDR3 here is CASSIDPQGKSVYTF. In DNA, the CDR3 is TGTGCCAGTAGTATAGATCCCCAGGGAAAGAGTGTCTACACCTTC.

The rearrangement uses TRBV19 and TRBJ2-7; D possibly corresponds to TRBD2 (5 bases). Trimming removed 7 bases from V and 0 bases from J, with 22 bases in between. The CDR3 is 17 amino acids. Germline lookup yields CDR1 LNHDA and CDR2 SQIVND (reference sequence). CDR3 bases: TGTGCCAGTATGAGGGCCCACAAACAACATCTCTCCTACGAGCAGTACTTC. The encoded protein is CASMRAHKQHLSYEQYF.

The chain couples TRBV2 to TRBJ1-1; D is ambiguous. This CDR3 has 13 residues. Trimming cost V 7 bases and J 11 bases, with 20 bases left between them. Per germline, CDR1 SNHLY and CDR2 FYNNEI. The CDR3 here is CASKSVASGSAFF. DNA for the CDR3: TGTGCCAGCAAGTCGGTGGCCAGCGGGAGTGCTTTCTTT.

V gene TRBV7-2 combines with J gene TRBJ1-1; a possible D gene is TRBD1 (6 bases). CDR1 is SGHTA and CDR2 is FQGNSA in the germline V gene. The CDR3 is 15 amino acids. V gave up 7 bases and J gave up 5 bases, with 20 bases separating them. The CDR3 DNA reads TGTGCCAGCACCCTCCCGCGGGGGCGTTGGACTGAAGCTTTCTTT. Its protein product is CASTLPRGRWTEAFF.

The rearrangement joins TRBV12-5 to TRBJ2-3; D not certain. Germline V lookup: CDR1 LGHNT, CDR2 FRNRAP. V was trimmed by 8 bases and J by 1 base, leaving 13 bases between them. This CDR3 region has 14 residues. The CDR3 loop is CASSSSRGTDTQYF. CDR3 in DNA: TGTGCTAGTTCCTCTTCCCGGGGCACAGATACGCAGTATTTT.

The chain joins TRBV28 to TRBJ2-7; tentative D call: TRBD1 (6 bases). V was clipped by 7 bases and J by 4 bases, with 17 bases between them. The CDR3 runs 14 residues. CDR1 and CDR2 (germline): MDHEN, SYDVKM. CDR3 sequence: CASNLPGVWYEQYF. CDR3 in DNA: TGTGCCAGCAACCTACCAGGGGTTTGGTACGAGCAGTACTTC.

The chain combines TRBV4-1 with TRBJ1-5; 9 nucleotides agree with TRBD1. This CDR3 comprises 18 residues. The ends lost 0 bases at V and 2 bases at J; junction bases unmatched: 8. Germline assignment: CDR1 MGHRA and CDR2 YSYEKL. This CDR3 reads CASSQDYRGRGGNQPQHF. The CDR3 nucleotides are TGCGCCAGCAGCCAAGATTACAGGGGGCGTGGGGGCAATCAGCCCCAGCATTTT.

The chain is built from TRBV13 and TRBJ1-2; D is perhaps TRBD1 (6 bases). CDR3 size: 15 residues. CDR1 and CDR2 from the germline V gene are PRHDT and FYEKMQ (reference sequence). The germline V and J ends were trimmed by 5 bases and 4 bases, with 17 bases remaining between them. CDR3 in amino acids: CASSPTAGAGYGYTF. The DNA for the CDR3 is TGTGCCAGCAGCCCCACCGCGGGGGCGGGCTATGGCTACACCTTC.

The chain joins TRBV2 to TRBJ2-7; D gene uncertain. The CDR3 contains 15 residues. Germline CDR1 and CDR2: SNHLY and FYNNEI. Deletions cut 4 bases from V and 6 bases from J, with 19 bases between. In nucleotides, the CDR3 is TGTGCCAGCAGTGCCCAACCCAACAGTTTTGGCGAGCAGTACTTC. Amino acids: CASSAQPNSFGEQYF. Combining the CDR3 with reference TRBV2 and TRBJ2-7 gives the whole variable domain EPEVTQTPSHQVTQMGQEVILRCVPISNHLYFYWYRQILGQKVEFLVSFYNNEISEKSEIFDDQFSVERPDGSNFTLKIRSTKLEDSAMYFCASSAQPNSFGEQYFGPGTRLTVT.

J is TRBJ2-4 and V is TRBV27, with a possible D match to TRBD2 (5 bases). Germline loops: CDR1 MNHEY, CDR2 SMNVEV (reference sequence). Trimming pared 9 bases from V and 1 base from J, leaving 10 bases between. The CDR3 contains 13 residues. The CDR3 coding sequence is TGTGCCAGTCGGACTGGGGCCAAAAACATTCAGTACTTC. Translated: CASRTGAKNIQYF.

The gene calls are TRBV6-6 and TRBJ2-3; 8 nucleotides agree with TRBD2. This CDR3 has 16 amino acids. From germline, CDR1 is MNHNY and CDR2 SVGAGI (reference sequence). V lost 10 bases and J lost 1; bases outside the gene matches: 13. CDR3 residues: CATGDRIAGRTDTQYF. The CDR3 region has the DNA TGTGCCACCGGGGATCGAATAGCGGGACGCACAGATACGCAGTATTTT.

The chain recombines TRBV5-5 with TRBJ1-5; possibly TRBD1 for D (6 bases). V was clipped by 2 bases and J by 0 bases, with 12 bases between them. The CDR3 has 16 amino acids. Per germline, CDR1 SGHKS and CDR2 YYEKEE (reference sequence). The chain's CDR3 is CASSLGGPNSNQPQHF. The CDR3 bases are TGTGCCAGCAGCTTAGGGGGTCCGAATAGCAATCAGCCCCAGCATTTT.

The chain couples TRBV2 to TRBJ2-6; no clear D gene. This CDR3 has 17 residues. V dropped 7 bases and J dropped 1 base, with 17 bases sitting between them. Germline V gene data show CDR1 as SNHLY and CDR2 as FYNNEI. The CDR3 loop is CASTPQVLSSGANVLTF. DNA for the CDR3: TGTGCCAGCACCCCCCAGGTACTGTCTTCTGGGGCCAACGTCCTGACTTTC.

The DNA of the CDR3 is TGTGCCAGCAGCCAAGGAGGCGGGGATCAGCCCCAGCATTTT. Translating it yields CASSQGGGDQPQHF. This chain joins TRBV14 and TRBJ1-5, with no clear D. Trimming stripped 1 base from V and 5 bases from J, with 9 bases between. The CDR3 consists of 14 residues. The germline V gene encodes CDR1 SGHDN and CDR2 FVKESK.

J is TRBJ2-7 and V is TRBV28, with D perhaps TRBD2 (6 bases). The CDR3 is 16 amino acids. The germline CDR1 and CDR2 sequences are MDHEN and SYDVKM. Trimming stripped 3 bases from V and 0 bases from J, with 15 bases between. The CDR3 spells CASSFAYGRSSYEQYF. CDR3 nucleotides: TGTGCCAGCAGTTTCGCGTATGGGAGGAGCTCCTACGAGCAGTACTTC.

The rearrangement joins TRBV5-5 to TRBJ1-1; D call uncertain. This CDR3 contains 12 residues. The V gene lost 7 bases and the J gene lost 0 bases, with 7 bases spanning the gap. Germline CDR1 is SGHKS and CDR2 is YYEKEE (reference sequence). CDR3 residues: CASWQMNTEAFF. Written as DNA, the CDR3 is TGTGCCAGCTGGCAAATGAACACTGAAGCTTTCTTT.

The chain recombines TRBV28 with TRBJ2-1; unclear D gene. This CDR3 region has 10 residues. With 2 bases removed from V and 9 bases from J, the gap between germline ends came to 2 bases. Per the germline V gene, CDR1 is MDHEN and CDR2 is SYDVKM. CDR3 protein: CASSLREQFF. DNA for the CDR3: TGTGCCAGCAGTTTACGTGAGCAGTTCTTC.

As DNA, the CDR3 is TGCGCCAGCAGCCAAGGACAGACCATCGGAGAAGCTTTCTTT. Amino acids: CASSQGQTIGEAFF. The rearrangement uses TRBV4-1 and TRBJ1-1; tentative D call: TRBD1 (5 bases). CDR3 length equals 14 residues. The V gene lost 1 base and the J gene lost 8 bases, with 14 bases spanning the gap. The germline CDR1 and CDR2 sequences are MGHRA and YSYEKL.

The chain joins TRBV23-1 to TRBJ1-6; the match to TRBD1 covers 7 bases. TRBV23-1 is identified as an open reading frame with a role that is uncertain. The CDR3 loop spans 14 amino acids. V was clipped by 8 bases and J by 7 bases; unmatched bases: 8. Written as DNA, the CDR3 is TGCGCCAGCTCCAGGGGCAGGGGGAATTCACCCCTCCACTTT. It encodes CASSRGRGNSPLHF.

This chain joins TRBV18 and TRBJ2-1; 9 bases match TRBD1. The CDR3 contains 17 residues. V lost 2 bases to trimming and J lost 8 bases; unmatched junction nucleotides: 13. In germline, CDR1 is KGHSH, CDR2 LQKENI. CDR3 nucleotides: TGTGCCAGCTCACCATATAGCTCGGGACAGGGTCACGATGAGCAGTTCTTC. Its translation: CASSPYSSGQGHDEQFF.

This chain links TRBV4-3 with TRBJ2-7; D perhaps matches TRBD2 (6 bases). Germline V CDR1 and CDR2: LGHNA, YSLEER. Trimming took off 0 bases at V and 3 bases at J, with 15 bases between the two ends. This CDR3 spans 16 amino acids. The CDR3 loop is CASSQDWRASVYEQYF. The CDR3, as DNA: TGCGCCAGCAGCCAAGATTGGAGGGCTTCGGTCTACGAGCAGTACTTC.